What follows describes a single T cell receptor (beta chain). Under the authors' procedure: For nucleated cells, counts were estimated from reference gene primer amplification. Method: immunoSEQ multiplex PCR; TCRdb's copy keeps in-frame clones and lacks some. V, J and clone size are taken as reported in that table, and D and trimming were inferred from the DNA itself. The table records 410,000 or so clones, approximately 91% of them present only once. This sample was taken from a study of blood T cell repertoires in COVID-19. In the study overall: Acute and convalescent COVID-19 samples came from the United States, Italy and Spain.

V dropped 2 bases and J dropped 7; count of bases not matched to a gene: 8. Germline assignment: CDR1 MNHNY and CDR2 SVGAGI (reference sequence). The CDR3 loop spans 16 amino acids. This chain uses TRBV6-6 with TRBJ1-4; 9 nucleotides match TRBD1. The material sequenced was peripheral blood. This sequence was found in a woman in her 40s with COVID-19, enrolled during active disease. The chain's CDR3 is CASSYEDRGFGEKLFF. In DNA form, the CDR3 reads TGTGCCAGCAGTTACGAGGACAGGGGATTCGGTGAAAAACTGTTTTTT.